Below, 28 T cell receptor beta chains from the same sample are listed, as sequenced in a study of T cell repertoires in cytomegalovirus infection. One entry per CDR3 protein results from TCRdb running MiXCR on the reads. Of around 350,000 distinct CDR3 sequences listed, 18% are singletons. Sequenced sample: PBMCs. These receptors were taken from a human donor in good health (CMV status not recorded). Some clones in this sample may be carry-over from other donors' samples.

The chain links TRBV18 to TRBJ1-1; TRBD1 is a possible D gene (5 bases). V dropped 5 bases and J dropped 1 base, with 11 bases sitting between them. The CDR3 is 14 amino acids. From germline, CDR1 is KGHSH and CDR2 LQKENI. In DNA form, the CDR3 reads TGTGCCAGCTCAGTAAGGACATCGAACACTGAAGCTTTCTTT. It translates to CASSVRTSNTEAFF.

This clonotype was recorded many times. Sequence at one end of the junction differs from germline and may be a read error. The V and J genes are TRBV7-2 and TRBJ1-1, with 10 positions matching TRBD1. The V gene's germline CDR1 is SGHTA and CDR2 FQGNSA. This CDR3 contains 16 residues. The CDR3 DNA reads TGTGCCAGCAGCTTCCCGGGACAGGGGCTGAAGACTGAAGCTTTCTTT. Encoded protein: CASSFPGQGLKTEAFF.

In its sample, this clonotype was seen many times. The V and J genes are TRBV7-2 and TRBJ2-1; D is ambiguous. Germline CDR1 and CDR2: SGHTA and FQGNSA. Trimming cost V 5 bases and J 6 bases, with 14 bases left between them. This CDR3 region has 14 residues. The CDR3 reads CASSPFIARNEQFF. The CDR3 bases are TGTGCCAGCAGCCCGTTTATAGCCCGCAATGAGCAGTTCTTC.

This clonotype has a handful of counts. This chain connects TRBV7-8 to TRBJ1-6; the D is unclear. The CDR3 has 15 residues. V was shortened by 1 base and J by 10 bases, with 14 bases between the two germline ends. Looked up from germline, CDR1 is SGHVS and CDR2 is FQNEAQ. CDR3 sequence (DNA): TGTGCCAGCAGCTTAGAGACTATAGGGCGATCACCCCTCCACTTT. Protein sequence: CASSLETIGRSPLHF.

The V gene is TRBV27, the J gene TRBJ1-1; TRBD1 is a possible D gene (6 bases). The V and J ends lost 2 bases and 0 bases respectively, with 13 bases between them. From germline, CDR1 is MNHEY and CDR2 SMNVEV (reference sequence). This CDR3 has 16 residues. The CDR3 reads CASSLISGTMNTEAFF. The CDR3 DNA follows: TGTGCCAGCAGTTTAATCTCGGGGACAATGAACACTGAAGCTTTCTTT.

The chain uses TRBV30 and TRBJ1-2, with D perhaps TRBD1 (5 bases). CDR1 is GTSNPN, CDR2 SVGIG, per germline (reference sequence). This CDR3 comprises 13 residues. The V end was cut by 5 bases, the J end by 4 bases, with 14 bases between. DNA for the CDR3: TGTGCCTGGGCCCGGGGGGATAGCTATGGCTACACCTTC. As protein: CAWARGDSYGYTF.

Notes on this clonotype: The DNA is omitted, as the CDR3 cannot be located on it reliably, and the CDR3 follows TCRdb's listing. The chain carries TRBV13 and TRBJ1-1; the D segment call TRBD1 is taken from the table without a DNA check. The CDR3 extends over 14 residues, inclusive of both ends. The V gene's germline CDR1 is PRHDT and CDR2 FYEKMQ (reference sequence). CDR3 loop: CASSPFGPGTEAFF.

This clonotype was seen a handful of times. The chain combines TRBV20-1 with TRBJ1-1; D is uncertain. Germline V gene sequence: CDR1 DFQATT, CDR2 SNEGSKA (reference sequence). There are 12 residues in the CDR3. V shed 3 bases and J shed 7 bases, with 12 bases lying between them. DNA for the CDR3: TGCAGTGCTAGCCACGGACGGGATGAAGCTTTCTTT. It specifies CSASHGRDEAFF.

Ten or more counts support this clonotype. This chain uses TRBV6-6 with TRBJ2-1; unclear D gene. The germline V gene has CDR1 MNHNY and CDR2 SVGAGI (reference sequence). Trimming removed 2 bases from V and 5 bases from J, with 10 bases in between. The CDR3 has 14 residues. CDR3 DNA sequence: TGTGCCAGCAGTTACCCATGCTCTGACAATGAGCAGTTCTTC. This sequence encodes CASSYPCSDNEQFF.

This rearrangement joins TRBV7-2 to TRBJ2-1, with 11 bases identical to TRBD2. CDR1 is SGHTA, CDR2 FQGNSA, per germline. The CDR3 has 15 residues. J was trimmed by 7 bases and V by 10 bases; bases with no gene match: 12. The CDR3 loop reads CANRPTSGGHNEQFF. The CDR3, as DNA: TGTGCCAACAGGCCCACTAGCGGGGGTCATAATGAGCAGTTCTTC.

The chain has TRBV6-2 or TRBV6-3 and TRBJ2-5, with D possibly TRBD1 on 5 matching bases. Germline CDR1 reads MNHEY; CDR2 reads SVGEGT. The CDR3 has 13 residues. V shed 2 bases and J shed 7 bases, with 11 bases lying between them. The CDR3 sequence: CASSYRGSATQYF. The CDR3 coding sequence is TGTGCCAGCAGTTACAGGGGATCGGCGACCCAGTACTTC.

The chain joins TRBV19 to TRBJ2-3, with 9 positions matching TRBD2. With V trimmed by 1 base and J by 2 bases, 10 bases remained unmatched. CDR1 is LNHDA and CDR2 is SQIVND in the germline V gene (reference sequence). The CDR3 contains 18 residues. The CDR3 DNA reads TGTGCCAGTAGTATAGTAAGGTCGGCGGGGGGGACCACAGATACGCAGTATTTT. It yields the protein CASSIVRSAGGTTDTQYF.

This clonotype was picked up many times. The chain recombines TRBV7-2 with TRBJ2-7; D gene uncertain. The CDR3 contains 15 residues. With 1 base removed from V and 4 bases from J, the gap between germline ends came to 14 bases. The V gene's germline CDR1 is SGHTA and CDR2 FQGNSA. CDR3 bases: TGTGCCAGCAGCTTAGAAGCTGGGGAAACATACGAGCAGTACTTC. It is translated as CASSLEAGETYEQYF.

In this sample, this clonotype turned up a few times. The chain combines TRBV4-1 with TRBJ2-7; tentative D call: TRBD1 (5 bases). Trimming stripped 0 bases from V and 1 base from J, with 22 bases between. CDR3 length equals 19 residues. Germline V gives CDR1 MGHRA, CDR2 YSYEKL. CDR3 coding DNA: TGCGCCAGCAGCCAAGAAAGTCTCAGGGTTCTGTCCTCTTCCTACGAGCAGTACTTC. Amino acid sequence: CASSQESLRVLSSSYEQYF.

This clonotype was found a few times. This rearrangement joins TRBV6-5 to TRBJ2-5, with D possibly being TRBD2 (5 bases). CDR1 is MNHEY, CDR2 SVGAGI, per germline. CDR3 length: 15 amino acids. Trimming took off 5 bases at V and 3 bases at J, with 16 bases between the two ends. The CDR3 reads CASSLHVERKETQYF. The CDR3 nucleotides read TGTGCCAGCAGTCTCCACGTCGAGCGGAAAGAGACCCAGTACTTC.

A note on this clonotype: The junction departs from the called germline gene at one end, perhaps through a read error. V and J are TRBV7-8 and TRBJ2-3; D is tentatively TRBD1 or TRBD2 (5 bases each). CDR1 and CDR2 from the germline V gene are SGHVS and FQNEAQ. This CDR3 comprises 12 residues. The chain's CDR3 is CASSLEFTGTCF. The CDR3 bases are TGTGCCAGCAGCTTAGAATTTACCGGGACCTGCTTT.

The chain combines TRBV4-1 with TRBJ2-1; D ambiguous. V dropped 0 bases and J dropped 8 bases, with 5 bases sitting between them. The germline V gene encodes CDR1 MGHRA and CDR2 YSYEKL. The CDR3 is 12 amino acids. The CDR3 DNA follows: TGCGCCAGCAGCCAAGAGAACTATGAGCAGTTCTTC. Translated: CASSQENYEQFF.

This clonotype was counted once. This rearrangement joins TRBV7-9 to TRBJ2-3, with TRBD2 matching 7 bases. The CDR3 spans 14 residues. The germline V gene encodes CDR1 SEHNR and CDR2 FQNEAQ (reference sequence). V gave up 1 base and J gave up 4 bases; unmatched junction bases: 2. CDR3 in DNA: TGTGCCAGCAGCTTAGGACTAGCTTCAGATACGCAGTATTTT. The encoded protein is CASSLGLASDTQYF. The variable domain in full, completed from reference TRBV7-9 and TRBJ2-3, reads DTGVSQNPRHKITKRGQNVTFRCDPISEHNRLYWYRQTLGQGPEFLTYFQNEAQLEKSRLLSDRFSAERPKGSFSTLEIQRTEQGDSAMYLCASSLGLASDTQYFGPGTRLTVL.

This clonotype was counted between two and nine times. This chain connects TRBV19 to TRBJ2-7, with a weak D call TRBD1 (6 bases). Trimming left V 6 bases short and J 5 bases short, with 14 bases between. CDR1 LNHDA and CDR2 SQIVND come from the germline V gene (reference sequence). This CDR3 contains 13 residues. CDR3 bases: TGTGCCAGTAGCCTTACAGGGATCGACGAGCAGTACTTC. It encodes CASSLTGIDEQYF.

This clonotype was seen a handful of times. The CDR3 DNA sequence: TGTGCCAGCAGCTTAGATGCGGGGGGGCAAGATACGCAGTATTTT. Its translation: CASSLDAGGQDTQYF. The chain uses TRBV7-6 and TRBJ2-3; TRBD2 agrees at 9 bases. V lost 1 base, J lost 5 bases, and 4 bases stayed unmatched. Germline V gives CDR1 SGHVS, CDR2 FNYEAQ. This CDR3 is built from 15 residues.

The sample holds many counts of this clonotype. J is TRBJ2-1 and V is TRBV7-9; a weak D match, TRBD1 (6 bases). The germline V and J ends were trimmed by 5 bases and 6 bases, with 20 bases remaining between them. This CDR3 contains 16 residues. The germline CDR1 and CDR2 sequences are SEHNR and FQNEAQ (reference sequence). CDR3 bases: TGTGCCAGCAGCCCGAAAACAGGGTATAGTGGCAATGAGCAGTTCTTC. This encodes CASSPKTGYSGNEQFF.

This clonotype has at least ten counts. The chain couples TRBV20-1 to TRBJ2-7, with 10 nucleotides matching TRBD2. The CDR3 is 14 residues long. Trimming removed 0 bases from V and 4 bases from J; junction bases left unmatched: 3. Germline values: CDR1 DFQATT, CDR2 SNEGSKA (reference sequence). CDR3 protein: CSARDPSGRYEQYF. CDR3 nucleotides: TGCAGTGCTAGAGATCCTAGCGGGAGATACGAGCAGTACTTC.

At least ten counts were recorded for this clonotype. The chain recombines TRBV7-2 with TRBJ2-1; 7 bases line up with TRBD1. The ends lost 3 bases at V and 7 bases at J; junction bases unmatched: 9. The length of the CDR3 is 15 residues. From germline, CDR1 is SGHTA and CDR2 FQGNSA. The CDR3 sequence is CASSLRQGARNEQFF. Written as DNA, the CDR3 is TGTGCCAGCAGCTTGCGACAGGGAGCTCGGAATGAGCAGTTCTTC.

This clonotype was observed at least ten times. The V call is TRBV7-2, the J call TRBJ2-5, with 12 bases lining up with TRBD2. The V segment lost 3 bases and the J segment 5 bases; nucleotides outside the gene matches: 1. Germline CDR1 and CDR2: SGHTA and FQGNSA. This CDR3 has 14 residues. CDR3: CASSFGTSGETQYF. The CDR3, as DNA: TGTGCCAGCAGCTTCGGGACTAGCGGGGAGACCCAGTACTTC.

This chain uses TRBV10-3 with TRBJ1-4, with D perhaps matching TRBD1 (5 bases). Germline assignment: CDR1 ENHRY and CDR2 SYGVKD. V gave up 0 bases and J gave up 8 bases, with 7 bases separating them. This CDR3 contains 13 residues. The CDR3 region is CAISESREEKLFF. DNA for the CDR3: TGTGCCATCAGTGAGTCCAGGGAGGAAAAACTGTTTTTT.

This clonotype was counted a single time. The chain is built from TRBV15 and TRBJ1-6; TRBD1 might be the D (6 bases). The V gene lost 0 bases and the J gene lost 8 bases, with 17 bases spanning the gap. Germline V gene sequence: CDR1 LNHNV, CDR2 YYDKDF (reference sequence). The CDR3 loop spans 17 amino acids. CDR3 nucleotides: TGTGCCACCAGCAGAGACTTGGGACACCTGACCCATTCACCCCTCCACTTT. It is translated as CATSRDLGHLTHSPLHF.

This clonotype was found many times. The chain carries TRBV7-2 and TRBJ2-3; D not resolved. Germline values: CDR1 SGHTA, CDR2 FQGNSA. The CDR3 has 13 amino acids. V lost 0 bases, J lost 5 bases, and 6 bases lay in between. The CDR3: CASSLALRDTQYF. DNA for the CDR3: TGTGCCAGCAGCTTAGCCCTCAGAGATACGCAGTATTTT.

This clonotype has a count of ten or more. The chain uses TRBV7-2 and TRBJ2-5; perhaps D is TRBD1 or TRBD2 (6 bases each). The CDR3 length is 14 residues. V lost 3 bases and J 2 bases, leaving 10 bases between the germline ends. CDR1 is SGHTA and CDR2 is FQGNSA in the germline V gene. The CDR3 DNA reads TGTGCCAGCAGCTTCCGGGGGCAACAAGAGACCCAGTACTTC. Translation gives CASSFRGQQETQYF. Combining the CDR3 with reference TRBV7-2 and TRBJ2-5 gives the whole variable domain GAGVSQSPSNKVTEKGKDVELRCDPISGHTALYWYRQSLGQGLEFLIYFQGNSAPDKSGLPSDRFSAERTGGSVSTLTIQRTQQEDSAVYLCASSFRGQQETQYFGPGTRLLVL.